The present TCR beta chain was sequenced within a study of blood T cell repertoires in COVID-19. Study at large: Some COVID-19 samples were acute and others convalescent; all came from the United States, Italy and Spain. PBMCs, B-cell-depleted T cells, or T cells provided the cDNA or gDNA that made up the material.

The CDR3 extends over 14 amino acids. V lost 4 bases to trimming and J lost 2 bases, with 12 bases between them. Germline V gene data show CDR1 as SGHNT and CDR2 as YYREEE (reference sequence). Original methodology: Reference gene primer amplification gave estimated nucleated cell counts. Assay: immunoSEQ multiplex PCR; the TCRdb copy retains only in-frame clones and omits some. V and J calls and clone size are those listed in that table; D and trimming were worked out from the DNA. The data show nearly 100,000 clones, with 86% seen just once and over 1.5% held by the top ten. The TCR originated in an elderly man with acute or convalescent COVID-19. Sequenced material: peripheral blood. The chain is built from TRBV5-4 and TRBJ2-5, with D possibly TRBD1 on 8 matching bases. DNA for the CDR3: TGTGCCAGCAGCCCACAGGGGGGGCAAGAGACCCAGTACTTC. It codes for CASSPQGGQETQYF.